Presented here are 20 T cell receptor beta chains from one specimen sequenced in a study of control samples from healthy donors and cancer patients. Only in-frame clones appear in the TCRdb table, and some are missing; sequencing was by immunoSEQ multiplex PCR. Counted here are 100,000 to 150,000 clones, about 90% occurring once; the ten biggest clones make up around 1.8%. The sequenced sample was blood. The receptors here all came from a man aged 18 to 30 in good health.

The chain combines TRBV18 with TRBJ1-3; possibly TRBD1 for D (5 bases). Germline values: CDR1 KGHSH, CDR2 LQKENI. This CDR3 has 19 residues. V lost 4 bases and J lost 2, with 24 bases in between. Here the CDR3 reads CASSRIRDSQPLTGNTIYF. CDR3 nucleotides: TGTGCCAGCTCACGGATCCGGGACTCCCAGCCACTAACTGGAAACACCATATATTTT.

The gene calls are TRBV7-2 and TRBJ2-2; 8 nucleotides match TRBD2. This CDR3 has 16 amino acids. Losses at the gene ends were 3 bases for V and 4 bases for J; bases not matched to a gene: 7. Germline CDR1 and CDR2: SGHTA and FQGNSA. In nucleotides, the CDR3 is TGTGCCAGCAGCTTTTACAGCGGGAGAACCACCGGGGAGCTGTTTTTT. Its translation: CASSFYSGRTTGELFF.

The table lists this clone with a few counts. V is TRBV6-2 or TRBV6-3 and J is TRBJ2-3, with 10 bases fitting TRBD1. V lost 4 bases to trimming and J lost 3 bases; unmatched junction nucleotides: 7. The V gene's germline CDR1 is MNHEY and CDR2 SVGEGT. CDR3 size: 16 residues. The chain's CDR3 is CASSSGQGVWTDTQYF. Here the CDR3 DNA reads TGTGCCAGCAGTTCTGGACAGGGGGTGTGGACAGATACGCAGTATTTT.

This chain joins TRBV19 and TRBJ2-1, with 8 positions matching TRBD1. The V gene end was trimmed by 8 bases and the J gene end by 8 bases; junction bases not matched to a gene: 23. In germline, CDR1 is LNHDA, CDR2 SQIVND (reference sequence). CDR3 length: 18 amino acids. The CDR3 DNA reads TGTGCCAGTGCAAGCCCCCCCAGAGTCTATGGACAGGGCTATGAGCAGTTCTTC. This encodes CASASPPRVYGQGYEQFF.

This rearrangement joins TRBV9 to TRBJ2-7; 10 bases map to TRBD1. V was clipped by 4 bases and J by 5 bases; unmatched bases: 9. The CDR3 has 15 amino acids. Germline assignment: CDR1 SGDLS and CDR2 YYNGEE. The DNA of the CDR3 is TGTGCCAGCAGCCGAGGGGACAGGGGCCGGGACGAGCAGTACTTC. This translates into CASSRGDRGRDEQYF.

V is TRBV5-1 and J is TRBJ2-3; D tentatively fits TRBD1 or TRBD2 (5 bases each). CDR3 length: 14 amino acids. Trimming took 3 bases from V and 5 from J, leaving 13 bases between them. The V gene's germline CDR1 is SGHRS and CDR2 YFSETQ. As DNA, the CDR3 is TGCGCCAGCAGCTCAACGGGACCCCGAGATACGCAGTATTTT. Its translation is CASSSTGPRDTQYF. The full variable domain, its missing parts supplied by reference TRBV5-1 and TRBJ2-3, is KAGVTQTPRYLIKTRGQQVTLSCSPISGHRSVSWYQQTPGQGLQFLFEYFSETQRNKGNFPGRFSGRQFSNSRSEMNVSTLELGDSALYLCASSSTGPRDTQYFGPGTRLTVL.

On this clone: This sample also contains other DNA sequences that code for the same CDR3. This rearrangement joins TRBV30 to TRBJ1-1; no clear D gene. V dropped 3 bases and J dropped 7 bases, with 12 bases sitting between them. The CDR3 has 12 residues. Germline assignment: CDR1 GTSNPN and CDR2 SVGIG (reference sequence). This CDR3 reads CAWSRGTVEAFF. Here the CDR3 DNA reads TGTGCCTGGAGCAGAGGTACGGTTGAAGCTTTCTTT.

The chain combines TRBV9 with TRBJ1-1; perhaps TRBD1 as D (5 bases). The germline V and J ends were trimmed by 3 bases and 4 bases, with 19 bases remaining between them. This CDR3 has 16 residues. The germline gives CDR1 SGDLS, CDR2 YYNGEE. CDR3 DNA sequence: TGTGCCAGCAGCGCTCAGGGAATACCACGCGGCACTGAAGCTTTCTTT. This codes for CASSAQGIPRGTEAFF.

In nucleotides, the CDR3 is TGTGCCAGCAGACTATCGGGTGCGGGAACCGGGGAGCTGTTTTTT. Translated: CASRLSGAGTGELFF. The V call is TRBV6-5, the J call TRBJ2-2, with a possible D match to TRBD2 (6 bases). Germline V lookup: CDR1 MNHEY, CDR2 SVGAGI. This CDR3 contains 15 residues. Between the trimmed V and J ends, which lost 6 bases and 5 bases, there was a span of 16 bases.

CDR3 coding DNA: TGTGCCTGGAGTTCCAATAGCAATCAGCCCCAGCATTTT. Amino acids: CAWSSNSNQPQHF. V is TRBV30 and J is TRBJ1-5; D unclear. Germline CDR1 and CDR2: GTSNPN and SVGIG (reference sequence). The CDR3 has 13 residues. Deletions cut 2 bases from V and 0 bases from J, with 5 bases between. The variable domain in full, with the rest retrieved from reference TRBV30 and TRBJ1-5, is SQTIHQWPATLVQPVGSPLSLECTVEGTSNPNLYWYRQAAGRGLQLLFYSVGIGQISSEVPQNLSASRPQDRQFILSSKKLLLSDSGFYLCAWSSNSNQPQHFGDGTRLSIL.

This clone was detected only once. The J gene is TRBJ2-3, the V gene TRBV14, with D tentatively TRBD2 (6 bases). CDR1 SGHDN and CDR2 FVKESK come from the germline V gene. V was trimmed by 3 bases and J by 0 bases, leaving 22 bases between them. The length of the CDR3 is 19 residues. CDR3 DNA: TGTGCCAGCAGCCAGCGGGCGCTTAAGGCAGGGACTAGCACAGATACGCAGTATTTT. This codes for CASSQRALKAGTSTDTQYF.

Points on this clone: It may be a read error: a sequence one base away is much more abundant. The rearrangement links TRBV10-3 to TRBJ2-2; no firm D call. The CDR3 has 13 residues. The germline V and J ends were trimmed by 7 bases and 1 base, with 7 bases remaining between them. Germline values: CDR1 ENHRY, CDR2 SYGVKD. As DNA, the CDR3 is TGTGCCATCACCGAAAGGAACACCGGGGAGCTGTTTTTT. Translated, it gives CAITERNTGELFF.

V usage is TRBV27 and J usage is TRBJ2-5, with TRBD2 matching over 12 bases. Germline CDR1 MNHEY, CDR2 SMNVEV (reference sequence). Germline trimming cut 2 bases from V and 4 bases from J; bases unmatched to any gene: 8. CDR3 length: 17 residues. The CDR3, as DNA: TGTGCCAGCAGTTTACGATCTAGCGGGAGGGCCGGAGAGACCCAGTACTTC. Protein sequence: CASSLRSSGRAGETQYF.

The chain employs TRBV29-1 and TRBJ1-2, with 9 bases that match TRBD1. The CDR3 consists of 11 residues. The germline V gene has CDR1 SQVTM and CDR2 ANQGSEA. V gave up 7 bases and J gave up 9 bases; unmatched junction bases: 6. The CDR3 DNA follows: TGCAGCGCCGGGACAGGGAGTAGCTACACCTTC. This translates into CSAGTGSSYTF.

J is TRBJ2-7 and V is TRBV11-2; TRBD1 aligns across 12 bases. The V gene's germline CDR1 is SGHAT and CDR2 FQNNGV. Trimming cost V 10 bases and J 4 bases; bases outside gene matches: 5. The CDR3 is 13 amino acids. CDR3 residues: CAIPGQGAYEQYF. CDR3 DNA: TGTGCCATTCCGGGACAGGGGGCTTACGAGCAGTACTTC.

Concerning this clone itself: Distinct nucleotide sequences in the sample also encode this CDR3. The chain is built from TRBV5-1 and TRBJ1-2; 7 bases are shared with TRBD1. The CDR3 extends over 13 amino acids. Germline V CDR1 and CDR2: SGHRS, YFSETQ. The J segment lost 2 bases and the V segment lost 4 bases, leaving 2 bases of the junction unmatched. The CDR3 bases are TGCGCCAGCAGCCTGGGACAGAACTATGGCTACACCTTC. The encoded protein is CASSLGQNYGYTF.

This sequence joins TRBV30 and TRBJ1-1; maybe TRBD1 (6 bases). Trimming pared 6 bases from V and 5 bases from J, leaving 13 bases between. This CDR3 region has 12 residues. CDR1 GTSNPN and CDR2 SVGIG come from the germline V gene (reference sequence). CDR3 DNA sequence: TGTGCCTGCACAGGGAGTAGGACTGAAGCTTTCTTT. This gives the protein CACTGSRTEAFF.

The genes are TRBV18 and TRBJ1-4; maybe TRBD1 (5 bases). The CDR3 has 17 residues. Germline V lookup: CDR1 KGHSH, CDR2 LQKENI. V was pared by 0 bases and J by 3 bases, with 14 bases between. The chain's CDR3 is CASSPPSGYRANEKLFF. CDR3 in DNA: TGTGCCAGCTCACCACCGTCAGGGTATCGGGCTAATGAAAAACTGTTTTTT.

This chain uses TRBV12-5 with TRBJ2-2; 8 positions match TRBD2. V shed 8 bases and J 1 base; nucleotides not matched to a gene: 3. The CDR3 is 14 residues long. Per the germline V gene, CDR1 is LGHNT and CDR2 is FRNRAP. This CDR3 reads CASRSGGNTGELFF. CDR3 coding DNA: TGTGCTAGTAGAAGCGGGGGGAACACCGGGGAGCTGTTTTTT.

The J gene is TRBJ2-2, the V gene TRBV6-6, with 8 bases aligning to TRBD2. The CDR3 spans 16 residues. J was trimmed by 0 bases and V by 6 bases; bases with no gene match: 6. Germline loops: CDR1 MNHNY, CDR2 SVGAGI (reference sequence). CDR3 region: CASSQPAGANTGELFF. CDR3 sequence (DNA): TGTGCCAGCAGCCAACCAGCGGGAGCGAACACCGGGGAGCTGTTTTTT.